This entry features one T cell receptor beta chain sequence. The sample carries other DNA sequences with the same CDR3. The data stem from a study of T cell clones after liver transplantation. As for the study in general: Post-transplant blood was tracked for graft-donor-reactive T cell clones identified in a pre-transplant mixed lymphocyte reaction. Standard immunosuppression, with no induction, continued until 12-24 months after transplant. Patients counted as tolerant after at least one year off all immunosuppression, enzymes not exceeding twice normal.

Deletions cut 5 bases from V and 2 bases from J, with 10 bases between. The CDR3 totals 13 residues. From germline, CDR1 is MNHEY and CDR2 SMNVEV (reference sequence). Only in-frame clones appear in the TCRdb table, and some are missing; sequencing was by immunoSEQ multiplex PCR. The data hold about 51,000 clones, with roughly nine tenths observed a single time. The material was CD8+ T cells from blood, obtained 12 months after liver transplant. This chain joins TRBV27 and TRBJ2-7; the D call may be TRBD1 or TRBD2 (5 bases each). The receptor was isolated from a human patient who received a liver transplant. Some T cells could come from the graft donor. Written as DNA, the CDR3 is TGTGCCAGCAGTCTCGGGACCACCTACGAGCAGTACTTC. This encodes CASSLGTTYEQYF.